This paragraph reports one TCR beta chain. Its antigen is as yet unknown. These data come from a study of Graves' ophthalmopathy and Graves' hyperthyroidism. On the study more broadly: No ophthalmopathy within 18 months of follow-up signified stable hyperthyroidism.

Hyperthyroidism in these 18- to 65-year-old patients was newly diagnosed, lasting under 2 months. Other autoimmune diseases, uncontrolled infections, pregnancy or lactation excluded patients from enrollment. Overall study findings and caveats: Blood also contained most of the expanded thyroid clonotypes above 0.001 frequency.

Amplification of the TCR beta CDR3 regions used RNA transcripts (as template). Amplification began with first-round RT-PCR using HTBI primers, then second-round multiplex PCR was performed. TCRdb reprocessed the multiplex PCR reads with MiXCR, giving one entry per CDR3 protein. The table lists around 1.1 million distinct CDR3 sequences, about 40% of them singletons, with roughly 10% in the top ten. The CDR3 has 18 residues. Germline values: CDR1 SGHTA, CDR2 FQGNSA. After removal of 1 base from V and 13 bases from J, the junction contained 21 bases not matched to a gene. The sequencing sample was made of peripheral blood or thyroid tissue (not recorded which). This TCR was sampled from an adult man with Graves' hyperthyroidism. The chain couples TRBV7-2 to TRBJ1-4; 7 nucleotides agree with TRBD1. CDR3 nucleotides: TGTGCCAGCAGCTTAGTGTCCGGGACAGTGCCTTCAATGAAAGGACTGTTTTTT. Its translation: CASSLVSGTVPSMKGLFF.